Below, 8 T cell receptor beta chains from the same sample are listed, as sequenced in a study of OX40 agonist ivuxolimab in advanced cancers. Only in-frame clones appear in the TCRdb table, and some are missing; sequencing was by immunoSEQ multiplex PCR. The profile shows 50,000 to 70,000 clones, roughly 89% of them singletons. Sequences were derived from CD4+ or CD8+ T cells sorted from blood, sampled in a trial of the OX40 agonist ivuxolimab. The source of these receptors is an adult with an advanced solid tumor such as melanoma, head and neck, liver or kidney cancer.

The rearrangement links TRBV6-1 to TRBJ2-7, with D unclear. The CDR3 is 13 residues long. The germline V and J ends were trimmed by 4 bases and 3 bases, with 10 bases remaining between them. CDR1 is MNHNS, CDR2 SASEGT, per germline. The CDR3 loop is CASSATAYYEQYF. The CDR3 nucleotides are TGTGCCAGCAGTGCCACCGCGTACTACGAGCAGTACTTC.

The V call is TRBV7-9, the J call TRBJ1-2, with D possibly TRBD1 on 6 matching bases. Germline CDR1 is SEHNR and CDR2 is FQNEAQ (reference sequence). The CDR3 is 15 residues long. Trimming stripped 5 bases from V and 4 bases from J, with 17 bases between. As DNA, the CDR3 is TGTGCCAGCAGCGTACAGGGCCCGGGAGCCTATGGCTACACCTTC. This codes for CASSVQGPGAYGYTF.

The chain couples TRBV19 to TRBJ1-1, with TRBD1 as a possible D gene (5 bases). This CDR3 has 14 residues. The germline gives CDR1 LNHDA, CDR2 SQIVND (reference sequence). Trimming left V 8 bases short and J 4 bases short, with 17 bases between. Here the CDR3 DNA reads TGTGCCAGTCGGGGGAGAGGGGATGGCACTGAAGCTTTCTTT. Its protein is CASRGRGDGTEAFF.

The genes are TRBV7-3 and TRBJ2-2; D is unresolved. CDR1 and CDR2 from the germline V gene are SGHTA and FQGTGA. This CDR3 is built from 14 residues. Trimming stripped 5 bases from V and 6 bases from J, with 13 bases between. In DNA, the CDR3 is TGTGCCAGCAGCGAAACCCGGATCGCCGGGGAGCTGTTTTTT. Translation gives CASSETRIAGELFF. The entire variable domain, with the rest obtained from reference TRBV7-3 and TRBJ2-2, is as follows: GAGVSQTPSNKVTEKGKYVELRCDPISGHTALYWYRQSLGQGPEFLIYFQGTGAADDSGLPNDRFFAVRPEGSVSTLKIQRTERGDSAVYLCASSETRIAGELFFGEGSRLTVL.

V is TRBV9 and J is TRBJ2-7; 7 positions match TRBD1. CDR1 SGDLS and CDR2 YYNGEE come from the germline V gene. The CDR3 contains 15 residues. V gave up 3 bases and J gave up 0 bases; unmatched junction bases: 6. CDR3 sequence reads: CASSEKTGSSYEQYF. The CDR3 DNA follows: TGTGCCAGCAGCGAAAAGACAGGGTCCTCCTACGAGCAGTACTTC.

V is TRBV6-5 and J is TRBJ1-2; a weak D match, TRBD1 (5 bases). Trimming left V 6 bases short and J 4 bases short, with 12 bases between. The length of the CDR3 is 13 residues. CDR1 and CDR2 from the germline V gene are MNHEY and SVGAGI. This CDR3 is CASSPQGTYGYTF. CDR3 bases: TGTGCCAGCAGCCCTCAGGGAACCTATGGCTACACCTTC.

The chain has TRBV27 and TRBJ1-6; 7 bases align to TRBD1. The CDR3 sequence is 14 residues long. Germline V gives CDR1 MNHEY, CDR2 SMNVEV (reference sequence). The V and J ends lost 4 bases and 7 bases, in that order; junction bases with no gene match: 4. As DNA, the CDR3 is TGTGCCAGCAGTTCGACAGGGAACAATTCACCCCTCCACTTT. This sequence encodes CASSSTGNNSPLHF.

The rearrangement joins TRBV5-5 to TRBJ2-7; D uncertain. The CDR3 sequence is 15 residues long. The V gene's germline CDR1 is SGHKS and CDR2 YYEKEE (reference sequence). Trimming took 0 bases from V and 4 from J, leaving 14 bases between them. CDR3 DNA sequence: TGTGCCAGCAGCTTGGCCGCAACTAAAGCTTACGAGCAGTACTTC. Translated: CASSLAATKAYEQYF.